This TCR beta chain was recorded in a study of CD8 T cells in ankylosing spondylitis. This CDR3 has 15 amino acids. The germline V gene has CDR1 MNHEY and CDR2 SVGAGI. Trimming left V 0 bases short and J 0 bases short, with 8 bases between. Each CDR3 protein is one row after TCRdb ran MiXCR on the 5' RACE reads. The repertoire holds about 230,000 distinct CDR3 sequences, with around 8% as singletons. This clonotype was counted ten times or more. The source material was blood, either unsorted or a sorted T cell fraction (not recorded which). This sequence joins TRBV6-5 and TRBJ1-1; D gene unclear. The clonotype comes from a female donor with ankylosing spondylitis or in good health (not recorded which). The CDR3, as DNA: TGTGCCAGCAGTTACTCGCTTCTTCTGAACACTGAAGCTTTCTTT. Encoded protein: CASSYSLLLNTEAFF.